Listed below are T cell receptor beta chains from one sample, sequenced in a study of T cell responses to AZD1222 COVID-19 vaccine. Here immunoSEQ multiplex PCR was the method, and the copy in TCRdb shows in-frame clones only, minus some. The table shows over 120,000 clones, with 93% occurring only once. Here the sequenced sample was peripheral blood, taken on day 0 of AZD1222 vaccination. Receptor source: an adult in good health. Both conserved end residues are part of each CDR3. D genes are given only for firm matches. The size field is filled for only some rows; it gives once, few, many or a size class.

CDR3 DNA	CDR3 protein	clone size	J gene	D gene	V gene
TGTGCCAGCAGCATGGACGGACTCTCTGGAAACACCATATATTTT	CASSMDGLSGNTIYF	NA	TRBJ1-3	NA	TRBV9
TGCGCCAGCAGCTTGTTCGCTAGCTCCTACGAGCAGTACTTC	CASSLFASSYEQYF	NA	TRBJ2-7	NA	TRBV5-1
TGTGCCAGCAGCCTCCGGGAGAGAGGAAACACCATATATTTT	CASSLRERGNTIYF	NA	TRBJ1-3	NA	TRBV6-5
TGTGCCAGCAGCAATAGGGGATGGGAAAAGATTCAGCCCCAGCATTTT	CASSNRGWEKIQPQHF	NA	TRBJ1-5	NA	TRBV28
TGTGCCAGCAAAAACAGGGAAGGCAGCTCTGGAAACACCATATATTTT	CASKNREGSSGNTIYF	NA	TRBJ1-3	NA	TRBV28
TGTGCCAGTAGTCGGGACAGGGACACTGAAGCTTTCTTT	CASSRDRDTEAFF	NA	TRBJ1-1	TRBD1	TRBV19
TGTGCCTGGAGTGTAGCAGGGGTGGAAAAACTGTTTTTT	CAWSVAGVEKLFF	NA	TRBJ1-4	NA	TRBV30
TGTGCCAGCAGGGCTATCGACCGATCTGGCTACACCTTC	CASRAIDRSGYTF	NA	TRBJ1-2	NA	TRBV7-9
TGTGCCAGCAGCCCCCAGTTCAGCCCAGATGGCTACACCTTC	CASSPQFSPDGYTF	once	TRBJ1-2	NA	TRBV7-2
TGTGCCAGCAGTAGCGACAGGGGGATATTTCGTGAGCAGTTCTTC	CASSSDRGIFREQFF	NA	TRBJ2-1	TRBD1	TRBV3-1/TRBV3-2
TGTGCCGCGACAGGGATTGGAAACACCATATATTTT	CAATGIGNTIYF	NA	TRBJ1-3	TRBD1	TRBV28
TGCGCCAGCAGCCGAAACAGGGGAGGTAATTCACCCCTCCACTTT	CASSRNRGGNSPLHF	once	TRBJ1-6	TRBD1	TRBV4-1
TGTGCCTGGAGTGTACGAGGGGCCGGGGAGCTGTTTTTT	CAWSVRGAGELFF	NA	TRBJ2-2	NA	TRBV30
TGTGCCACCACGGGGGGATTTGGGACTGAAGCTTTCTTT	CATTGGFGTEAFF	once	TRBJ1-1	NA	TRBV19
TGCGCCAGCAGCCCCGGGACAACCCAAGAGACCCAGTACTTC	CASSPGTTQETQYF	NA	TRBJ2-5	NA	TRBV5-1
TGCGCCAGCAGCCAAGGGGGCCTGGGAACCTACGAGCAGTACTTC	CASSQGGLGTYEQYF	NA	TRBJ2-7	NA	TRBV4-3
TGTGCCAGCAGCTCCTCGGGGGGGCGAGCCGGGGAGCTGTTTTTT	CASSSSGGRAGELFF	NA	TRBJ2-2	TRBD2	TRBV5-4
TGCGCCAGCAGCTTAGACCAGAGGGATACGCAGTATTTT	CASSLDQRDTQYF	NA	TRBJ2-3	NA	TRBV5-1
TGTGCCAGTAGTATCTCCGTCTCTGGAAACACCATATATTTT	CASSISVSGNTIYF	NA	TRBJ1-3	NA	TRBV19
TGCGCCAGCAGCTTGGGACAGTACAATGAGCAGTTCTTC	CASSLGQYNEQFF	NA	TRBJ2-1	NA	TRBV5-1
TGTGCCAGTAGTAGCCCAGGGGGGATAAACACCATATATTTT	CASSSPGGINTIYF	few	TRBJ1-3	TRBD1	TRBV19
TGTGCCAGTAGGAAGACAGGGGCCTCCTACGAGCAGTACTTC	CASRKTGASYEQYF	NA	TRBJ2-7	TRBD1	TRBV19
TGTGCCAGCAGTTACTCGTCGGTCGATAATTCACCCCTCCACTTT	CASSYSSVDNSPLHF	NA	TRBJ1-6	NA	TRBV6-5